This TCR beta chain was documented in a study of CD8 T cells in Susac syndrome. Overall study results and limits: By the study's own acknowledgment, its TCR sequencing and HLA analysis included relatively few individuals.

Germline V gives CDR1 PRHDT, CDR2 FYEKMQ (reference sequence). Deletions cut 5 bases from V and 6 bases from J, with 9 bases between. The CDR3 runs to 12 residues. Random-hexamer reverse transcription was applied to about 0.5 to 1 ug RNA. It was immunoSEQ multiplex PCR that amplified TCR beta CDR3 across 54 Vbeta and 13 Jbeta. TCRdb redid the calling of the immunoSEQ multiplex PCR reads with MiXCR, one entry per CDR3 protein. The profile covers around 130,000 distinct CDR3 sequences, with around 94% appearing a single time and 0.098% taken by the ten largest. This clonotype was seen only once. Its antigen remains unidentified. Controls were healthy donors chosen to match patients in age and sex.

The sample was CD4+ T cells from PBMCs. The receptor's source is a human donor in good health. The chain couples TRBV13 to TRBJ2-3; D not certain. CDR3 sequence reads: CASSAIEDTQYF. Written as DNA, the CDR3 is TGTGCCAGCAGCGCCATCGAGGATACGCAGTATTTT.